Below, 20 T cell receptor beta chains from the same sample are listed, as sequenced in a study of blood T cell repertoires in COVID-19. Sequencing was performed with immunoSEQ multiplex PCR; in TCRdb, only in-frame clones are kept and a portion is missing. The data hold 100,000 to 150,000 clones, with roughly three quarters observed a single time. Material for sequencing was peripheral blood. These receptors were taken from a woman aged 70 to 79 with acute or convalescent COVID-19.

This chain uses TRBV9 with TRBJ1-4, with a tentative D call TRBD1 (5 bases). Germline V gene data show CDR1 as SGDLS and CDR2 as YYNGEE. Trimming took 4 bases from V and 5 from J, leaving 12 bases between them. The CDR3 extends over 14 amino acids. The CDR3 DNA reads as TGTGCCAGCAGCCCAGGACAAGGAAATGAAAAACTGTTTTTT. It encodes CASSPGQGNEKLFF.

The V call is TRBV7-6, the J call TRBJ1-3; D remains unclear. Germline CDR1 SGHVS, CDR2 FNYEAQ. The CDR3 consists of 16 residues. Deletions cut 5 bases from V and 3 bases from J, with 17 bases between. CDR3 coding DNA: TGTGCCAGCAGCACCACCCCAAGCCAATTTGGAAACACCATATATTTT. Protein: CASSTTPSQFGNTIYF.

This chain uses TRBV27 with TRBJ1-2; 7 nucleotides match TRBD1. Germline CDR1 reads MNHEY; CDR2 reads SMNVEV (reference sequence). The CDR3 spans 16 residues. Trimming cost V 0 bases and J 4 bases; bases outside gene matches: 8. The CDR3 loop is CASSLSPSGTVYGYTF. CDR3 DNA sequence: TGTGCCAGCAGTTTATCTCCGTCCGGGACAGTCTATGGCTACACCTTC.

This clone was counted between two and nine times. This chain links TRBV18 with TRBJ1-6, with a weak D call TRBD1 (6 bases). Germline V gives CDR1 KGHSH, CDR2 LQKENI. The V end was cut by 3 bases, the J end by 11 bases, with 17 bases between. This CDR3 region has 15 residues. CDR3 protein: CASSPLGGGPAPLHF. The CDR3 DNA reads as TGTGCCAGCTCACCCCTCGGCGGGGGGCCGGCACCCCTCCACTTT. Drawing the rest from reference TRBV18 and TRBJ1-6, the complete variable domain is NAGVMQNPRHLVRRRGQEARLRCSPMKGHSHVYWYRQLPEEGLKFMVYLQKENIIDESGMPKERFSAEFPKEGPSILRIQQVVRGDSAAYFCASSPLGGGPAPLHFGNGTRLTVT.

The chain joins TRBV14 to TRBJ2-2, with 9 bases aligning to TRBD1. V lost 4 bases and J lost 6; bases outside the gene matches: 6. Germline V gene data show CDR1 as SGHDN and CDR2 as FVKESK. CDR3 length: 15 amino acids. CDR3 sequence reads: CASSRWTGEAGELFF. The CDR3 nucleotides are TGTGCCAGCAGCCGCTGGACAGGGGAGGCCGGGGAGCTGTTTTTT.

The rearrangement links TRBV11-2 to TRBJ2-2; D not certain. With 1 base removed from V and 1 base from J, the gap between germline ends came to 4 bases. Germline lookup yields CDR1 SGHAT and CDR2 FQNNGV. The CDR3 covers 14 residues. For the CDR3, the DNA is TGTGCCAGCAGCTTAGCCCTGAACACCGGGGAGCTGTTTTTT. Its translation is CASSLALNTGELFF.

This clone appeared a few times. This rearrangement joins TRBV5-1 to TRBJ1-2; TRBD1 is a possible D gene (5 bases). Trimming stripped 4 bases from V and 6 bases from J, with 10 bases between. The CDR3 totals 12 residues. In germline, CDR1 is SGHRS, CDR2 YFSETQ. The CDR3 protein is CASSQDKDGYTF. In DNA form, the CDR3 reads TGCGCCAGCAGCCAGGACAAAGATGGCTACACCTTC.

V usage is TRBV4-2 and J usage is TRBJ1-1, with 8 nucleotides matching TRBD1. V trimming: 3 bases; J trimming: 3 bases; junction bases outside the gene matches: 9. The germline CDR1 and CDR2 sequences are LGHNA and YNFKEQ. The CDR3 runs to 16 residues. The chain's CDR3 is CASSHGPTGGDTEAFF. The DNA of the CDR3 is TGTGCCAGCAGCCACGGGCCTACAGGGGGGGACACTGAAGCTTTCTTT.

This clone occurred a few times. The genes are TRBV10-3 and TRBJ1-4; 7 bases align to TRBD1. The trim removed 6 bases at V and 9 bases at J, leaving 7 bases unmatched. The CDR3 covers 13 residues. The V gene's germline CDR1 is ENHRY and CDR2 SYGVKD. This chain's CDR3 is CAIRGQQGKKLFF. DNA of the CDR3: TGTGCCATCAGGGGACAACAGGGGAAAAAACTGTTTTTT.

The CDR3 reads CASSSVQETQYF. CDR3 DNA: TGTGCCAGCAGCTCCGTGCAAGAGACCCAGTACTTC. The chain uses TRBV5-4 and TRBJ2-5, with D unclear. Germline lookup yields CDR1 SGHNT and CDR2 YYREEE (reference sequence). CDR3 length: 12 residues. V was pared by 3 bases and J by 2 bases, with 5 bases between.

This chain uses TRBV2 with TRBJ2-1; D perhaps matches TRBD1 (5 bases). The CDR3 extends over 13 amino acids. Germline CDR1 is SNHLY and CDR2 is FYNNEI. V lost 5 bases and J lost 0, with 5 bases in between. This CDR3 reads CASSRGSYNEQFF. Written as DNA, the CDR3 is TGTGCCAGCAGTAGGGGCTCCTACAATGAGCAGTTCTTC.

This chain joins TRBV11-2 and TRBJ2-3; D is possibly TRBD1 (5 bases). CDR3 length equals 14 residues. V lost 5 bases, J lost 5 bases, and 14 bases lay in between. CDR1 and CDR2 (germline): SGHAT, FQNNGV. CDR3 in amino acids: CASSGGQGIDTQYF. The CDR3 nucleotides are TGTGCCAGCAGCGGTGGGCAGGGAATAGATACGCAGTATTTT.

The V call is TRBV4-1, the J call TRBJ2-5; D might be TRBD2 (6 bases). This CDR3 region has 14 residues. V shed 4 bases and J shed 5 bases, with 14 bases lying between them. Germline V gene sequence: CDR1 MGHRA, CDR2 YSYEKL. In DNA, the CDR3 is TGCGCCAGCAGCCGCCGGGAGAGGGCGGAGACCCAGTACTTC. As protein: CASSRRERAETQYF.

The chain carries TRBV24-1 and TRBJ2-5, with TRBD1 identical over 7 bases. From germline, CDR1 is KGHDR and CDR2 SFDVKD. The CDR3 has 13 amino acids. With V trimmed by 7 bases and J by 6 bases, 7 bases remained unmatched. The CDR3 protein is CATSDRVGKTQYF. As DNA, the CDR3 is TGTGCCACCAGCGACAGGGTCGGGAAGACCCAGTACTTC.

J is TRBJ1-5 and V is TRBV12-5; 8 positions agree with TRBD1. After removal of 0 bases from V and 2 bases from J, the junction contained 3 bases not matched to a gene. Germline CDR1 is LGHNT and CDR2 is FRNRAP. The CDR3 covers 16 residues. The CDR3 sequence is CASGLVQGAGNQPQHF. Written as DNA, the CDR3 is TGTGCTAGTGGTTTGGTCCAGGGGGCAGGCAATCAGCCCCAGCATTTT.

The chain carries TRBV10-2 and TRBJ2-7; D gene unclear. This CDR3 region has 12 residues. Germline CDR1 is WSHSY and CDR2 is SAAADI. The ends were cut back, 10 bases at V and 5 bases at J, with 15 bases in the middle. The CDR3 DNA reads TGCGCCACCCAAGGTTTGCAGGACGAGCAGTACTTC. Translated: CATQGLQDEQYF.

CDR3 nucleotide sequence: TGCGCCAGCAGCTTGCTACCGGGACAGGGGGCGGATGGTGGCTACACCTTC. Encoded protein: CASSLLPGQGADGGYTF. V gene TRBV5-1 combines with J gene TRBJ1-2, with 12 bases lining up with TRBD1. Germline CDR1 SGHRS, CDR2 YFSETQ. CDR3 length: 17 residues. With V trimmed by 1 base and J by 7 bases, 11 bases remained unmatched.

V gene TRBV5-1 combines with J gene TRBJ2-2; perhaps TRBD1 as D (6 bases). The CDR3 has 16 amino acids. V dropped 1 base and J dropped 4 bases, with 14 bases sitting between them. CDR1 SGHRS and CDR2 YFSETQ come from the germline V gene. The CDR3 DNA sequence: TGCGCCAGCAGCTTGACTAGTAGAGGGGGCACCGGGGAGCTGTTTTTT. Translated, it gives CASSLTSRGGTGELFF.

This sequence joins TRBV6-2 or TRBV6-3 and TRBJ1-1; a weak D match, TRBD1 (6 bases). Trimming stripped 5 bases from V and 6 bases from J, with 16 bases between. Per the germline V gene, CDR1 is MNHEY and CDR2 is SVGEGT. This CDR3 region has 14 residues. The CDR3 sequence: CASSQGSVGPEAFF. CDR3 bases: TGTGCCAGCAGTCAGGGGTCAGTGGGCCCTGAAGCTTTCTTT.

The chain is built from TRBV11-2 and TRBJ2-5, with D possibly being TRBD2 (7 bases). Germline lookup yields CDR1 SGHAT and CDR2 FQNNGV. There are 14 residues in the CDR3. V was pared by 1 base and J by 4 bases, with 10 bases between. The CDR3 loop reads CASSLGRGGETQYF. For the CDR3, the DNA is TGTGCCAGCAGCTTAGGAAGGGGGGGAGAGACCCAGTACTTC.